The T cell receptor beta chain under discussion was sequenced for a study of CD8+CD57+ T cells in acquired aplastic anemia. At the level of the study: An average of roughly 3 ug of DNA was obtained from sorted CD4+ and CD8+ cells. On average, healthy donors gave about 11 million reads for CD4+ cells.

CDR3 and TCR beta VDJ profiling relied on a genomic DNA template. TCRdb processed the reads anew with MiXCR; each CDR3 protein has one entry. The sample records 200,000 to 250,000 distinct CDR3 sequences, 61% being singletons. In the case of this clonotype: Its antigen is as yet unknown. A much bigger clone sits one base away, suggesting this may be a read error.

Looked up from germline, CDR1 is SGHNT and CDR2 is YYREEE (reference sequence). CDR3 length: 15 residues. Between the trimmed V and J ends, which lost 0 bases and 4 bases, there was a span of 10 bases. General study results and limits: Controls and patients did not differ significantly in CD8+ Simpson's diversity. There were 25 to 30 CD8+ CDR3 sequences that occurred in both patients and controls.

Sequences were obtained from sorted CD4+, CD8+, or CD8+CD57+ T cells (not recorded which) from PBMCs. The TCR originated in a human donor in good health. The J gene is TRBJ2-2, the V gene TRBV5-4, with TRBD2 as a possible D gene (5 bases). DNA of the CDR3: TGTGCCAGCAGCTTGGACGGGGTCAGCACCGGGGAGCTGTTTTTT. Protein sequence: CASSLDGVSTGELFF.